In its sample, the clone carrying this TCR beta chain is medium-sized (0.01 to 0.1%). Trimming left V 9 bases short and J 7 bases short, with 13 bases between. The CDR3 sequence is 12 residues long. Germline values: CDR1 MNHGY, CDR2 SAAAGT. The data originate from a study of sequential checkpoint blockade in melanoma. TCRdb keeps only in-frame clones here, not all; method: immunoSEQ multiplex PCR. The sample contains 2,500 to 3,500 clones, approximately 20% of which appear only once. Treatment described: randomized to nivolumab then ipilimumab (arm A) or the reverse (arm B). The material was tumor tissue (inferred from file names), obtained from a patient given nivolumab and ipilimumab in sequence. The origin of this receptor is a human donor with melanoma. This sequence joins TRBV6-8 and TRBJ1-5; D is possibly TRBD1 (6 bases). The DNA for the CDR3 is TGTGCCAGTGCTACGGGGGCCCAGCCCCAGCATTTT. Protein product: CASATGAQPQHF.